This passage covers 21 T cell receptor beta chains from one sample sequenced in a study of vaccination and CD4 T cells after COVID-19. Described treatment: approximately 10-day PBMC culture with coronavirus spike peptide pools or control peptides (ViraFEST assay). No antigen has been assigned to these receptors. Cultured CD4+ T-cell DNA underwent Oncomine TCR Beta short-read sequencing. TCRdb processed the PCR reads anew with MiXCR; each CDR3 protein has one entry. The sample lists about 24,000 distinct CDR3 sequences, 45% to 50% occurring once. The sequencing input was CD4+ T cells from blood, cultured in vitro. These receptors were collected from a human donor who had recovered from COVID-19.

V is TRBV7-6 and J is TRBJ2-7; TRBD1 matches at 9 bases. There are 15 residues in the CDR3. V shed 6 bases and J 2 bases; nucleotides not matched to a gene: 8. Germline CDR1 and CDR2: SGHVS and FNYEAQ. CDR3 loop: CASSKQGAVTYEQYF. The CDR3 DNA is TGTGCCAGCAGTAAACAGGGGGCCGTCACCTACGAGCAGTACTTC.

This chain uses TRBV10-3 with TRBJ1-1; no firm D call. The CDR3 is 13 residues long. Trimming left V 4 bases short and J 3 bases short, with 9 bases between. In germline, CDR1 is ENHRY, CDR2 SYGVKD. CDR3: CAISVSTDTEAFF. The DNA for the CDR3 is TGTGCCATCAGTGTATCGACGGACACTGAAGCTTTCTTT.

This clonotype was detected a few times. V gene TRBV7-6 combines with J gene TRBJ2-5; 9 bases agree with TRBD2. With V trimmed by 1 base and J by 4 bases, 7 bases remained unmatched. The CDR3 has 16 amino acids. The germline CDR1 and CDR2 sequences are SGHVS and FNYEAQ. This CDR3 is CASSLDSGGRGETQYF. CDR3 DNA: TGTGCCAGCAGCTTAGATAGCGGGGGCCGGGGAGAGACCCAGTACTTC.

This clonotype has only a few counts. The rearrangement uses TRBV7-9 and TRBJ2-5, with TRBD2 matching over 14 bases. CDR1 is SEHNR and CDR2 is FQNEAQ in the germline V gene (reference sequence). The CDR3 totals 16 residues. The V segment lost 5 bases and the J segment 5 bases; nucleotides outside the gene matches: 7. The CDR3 bases are TGTGCCAGCAGCGTGGGACTAGCGGGGGAGCGGGAGACCCAGTACTTC. Translated, it gives CASSVGLAGERETQYF. The full variable domain, completed using reference TRBV7-9 and TRBJ2-5, is DTGVSQNPRHKITKRGQNVTFRCDPISEHNRLYWYRQTLGQGPEFLTYFQNEAQLEKSRLLSDRFSAERPKGSFSTLEIQRTEQGDSAMYLCASSVGLAGERETQYFGPGTRLLVL.

CDR3 loop: CASSYSGARRGGTHEQYF. CDR3 in DNA: TGTGCCAGCAGTTACTCGGGGGCGCGGCGTGGGGGTACCCACGAGCAGTACTTC. The rearrangement uses TRBV6-5 and TRBJ2-7; TRBD1 is a possible D gene (6 bases). The germline V gene has CDR1 MNHEY and CDR2 SVGAGI. Trimming shortened V by 0 bases and J by 5 bases, and 23 bases separated the two germline ends. The CDR3 is 18 residues long.

This chain joins TRBV20-1 and TRBJ2-1; D remains ambiguous. Germline CDR1 reads DFQATT; CDR2 reads SNEGSKA (reference sequence). The CDR3 is made up of 15 amino acids. The germline V and J ends were trimmed by 0 bases and 0 bases, with 9 bases remaining between them. Written as DNA, the CDR3 is TGCAGTGCTAGAGATCTGTGGAGCTCCTACAATGAGCAGTTCTTC. Amino acids: CSARDLWSSYNEQFF.

This clonotype has only a few counts. V gene TRBV7-9 combines with J gene TRBJ2-7; TRBD2 aligns across 9 bases. With V trimmed by 1 base and J by 3 bases, 4 bases remained unmatched. Germline CDR1 SEHNR, CDR2 FQNEAQ (reference sequence). The CDR3 loop spans 15 amino acids. The CDR3 nucleotides read TGTGCCAGCAGCTTAGTCGCGGGGGGGCTCTACGAGCAGTACTTC. Its translation is CASSLVAGGLYEQYF. The complete variable domain, with remaining parts taken from reference TRBV7-9 and TRBJ2-7, reads DTGVSQNPRHKITKRGQNVTFRCDPISEHNRLYWYRQTLGQGPEFLTYFQNEAQLEKSRLLSDRFSAERPKGSFSTLEIQRTEQGDSAMYLCASSLVAGGLYEQYFGPGTRLTVT.

The chain is built from TRBV6-1 and TRBJ1-5; 12 positions match TRBD1. V was clipped by 9 bases and J by 4 bases; unmatched bases: 4. The V gene's germline CDR1 is MNHNS and CDR2 SASEGT. The CDR3 is 14 amino acids. In nucleotides, the CDR3 is TGTGCCAGTCTGGGACAGGGGGCGAATCAGCCCCAGCATTTT. Translation gives CASLGQGANQPQHF.

V and J are TRBV7-9 and TRBJ1-1; D is perhaps TRBD1 (6 bases). The length of the CDR3 is 15 residues. Germline CDR1 reads SEHNR; CDR2 reads FQNEAQ (reference sequence). V lost 5 bases and J lost 0, with 13 bases in between. The CDR3 DNA reads as TGTGCCAGCAGCAGACCCGGACAGATGAACACTGAAGCTTTCTTT. It is translated as CASSRPGQMNTEAFF.

The rearrangement uses TRBV6-1 and TRBJ1-2; TRBD1 matches 9 bases. The germline V gene has CDR1 MNHNS and CDR2 SASEGT. With V trimmed by 5 bases and J by 2 bases, 6 bases remained unmatched. CDR3 length equals 15 residues. The CDR3 sequence: CASSTRDRVNYGYTF. CDR3 DNA: TGTGCCAGCAGTACCCGGGACAGGGTCAACTATGGCTACACCTTC.

J is TRBJ1-1 and V is TRBV10-3; TRBD1 is a possible D gene (6 bases). Germline V gene data show CDR1 as ENHRY and CDR2 as SYGVKD. The CDR3 has 19 residues. V dropped 4 bases and J dropped 3 bases, with 27 bases sitting between them. CDR3 sequence (DNA): TGTGCCATCAGTGCTTTCCCCACACCAGGGGCTTTGGGGCACACTGAAGCTTTCTTT. Amino acids: CAISAFPTPGALGHTEAFF.

This clonotype came up a few times. This sequence joins TRBV10-3 and TRBJ2-2; 14 nucleotides match TRBD2. The CDR3 contains 17 residues. Germline V gene data show CDR1 as ENHRY and CDR2 as SYGVKD. With V trimmed by 10 bases and J by 0 bases, 7 bases remained unmatched. CDR3 DNA sequence: TGTGCCACCTGGACTAGCGGGGGGAAACCGAACACCGGGGAGCTGTTTTTT. Translating gives CATWTSGGKPNTGELFF.

This clonotype was counted a few times. This sequence joins TRBV27 and TRBJ1-5; TRBD1 matches at 11 bases. There are 16 residues in the CDR3. The V gene end was trimmed by 4 bases and the J gene end by 3 bases; junction bases not matched to a gene: 5. CDR1 is MNHEY, CDR2 SMNVEV, per germline (reference sequence). The CDR3 sequence is CASSSADRGHNQPQHF. In nucleotides, the CDR3 is TGTGCCAGCAGTTCCGCGGACAGGGGGCACAATCAGCCCCAGCATTTT.

The CDR3, as DNA: TGTGCCAGCAGCGCCCTCTTCACGGGCTACACCTTC. Its protein product is CASSALFTGYTF. The chain links TRBV5-6 to TRBJ1-2, with no clear D. This CDR3 spans 12 amino acids. V was pared by 4 bases and J by 8 bases, with 12 bases between. Germline-derived CDR1 and CDR2 are SGHDT and YYEEEE. The full variable domain, with the rest looked up from reference TRBV5-6 and TRBJ1-2, is DAGVTQSPTHLIKTRGQQVTLRCSPKSGHDTVSWYQQALGQGPQFIFQYYEEEERQRGNFPDRFSGHQFPNYSSELNVNALLLGDSALYLCASSALFTGYTFGSGTRLTVV.

This chain uses TRBV2 with TRBJ2-7; 8 bases fit TRBD2. Per the germline V gene, CDR1 is SNHLY and CDR2 is FYNNEI. J was trimmed by 3 bases and V by 8 bases; bases with no gene match: 6. The CDR3 has 13 residues. The CDR3: CASGGLVSYEQYF. CDR3 nucleotides: TGTGCCAGCGGGGGACTAGTTAGCTACGAGCAGTACTTC.

The chain joins TRBV18 to TRBJ1-1, with D hard to call. The CDR3 is 13 residues long. Trimming took 3 bases from V and 1 from J, leaving 6 bases between them. Germline V gives CDR1 KGHSH, CDR2 LQKENI. The CDR3 DNA sequence: TGTGCCAGCTCACCGGTAGGGAACACTGAAGCTTTCTTT. Protein product: CASSPVGNTEAFF.

Worth noting for this clonotype: The germline gene is not matched at one end of the junction; a read error may be the cause. The V call is TRBV5-1, the J call TRBJ1-2; D ambiguous. This CDR3 region has 15 residues. In germline, CDR1 is SGHRS, CDR2 YFSETQ. CDR3 loop: CVSSSGHVGVGGYTF. The CDR3 DNA follows: TGCGTCAGCAGCTCCGGGCACGTCGGGGTGGGTGGCTACACCTTC.

The chain employs TRBV28 and TRBJ2-2; D is unclear. This CDR3 contains 16 residues. Looked up from germline, CDR1 is MDHEN and CDR2 is SYDVKM. V lost 5 bases, J lost 6 bases, and 19 bases lay in between. CDR3 loop: CASSRISSYQSGELFF. DNA of the CDR3: TGTGCCAGCAGTCGGATATCGAGTTATCAATCCGGGGAGCTGTTTTTT.

This clonotype was recorded a few times. The CDR3 sequence is CASSPDSILGNEQFF. For the CDR3, the DNA is TGTGCCAGCAGTCCTGACAGTATACTCGGCAATGAGCAGTTCTTC. The chain carries TRBV6-1 and TRBJ2-1, with a tentative D call TRBD1 (5 bases). The CDR3 loop spans 15 amino acids. V was trimmed by 5 bases and J by 6 bases, leaving 17 bases between them. Germline loops: CDR1 MNHNS, CDR2 SASEGT.

The J gene is TRBJ2-1, the V gene TRBV27, with 7 bases identical to TRBD2. V gave up 6 bases and J gave up 7 bases; unmatched junction bases: 9. From germline, CDR1 is MNHEY and CDR2 SMNVEV (reference sequence). This CDR3 has 14 amino acids. DNA for the CDR3: TGTGCCAGCAGAAAACACGGGGGGTCAAATGAGCAGTTCTTC. Translation gives CASRKHGGSNEQFF.

This chain joins TRBV12-3 or TRBV12-4 and TRBJ2-3; unclear D gene. The CDR3 length is 12 residues. The V end lost 7 bases, the J end lost 6 bases, and 11 bases lay between the germline ends. CDR3 DNA: TGTGCCAGCAACCGTGAGGCCGATACGCAGTATTTT. Amino acids: CASNREADTQYF.